The 14 T cell receptor beta chains below all came from one sample that was sequenced in a study of blood T cell repertoires in COVID-19. The data were produced by immunoSEQ multiplex PCR, yet TCRdb's version contains in-frame clones alone and is incomplete. The sample comprises approximately 250,000 clones, 88% of which are singletons, and around 2% rests with the top ten. The sequenced sample consisted of PBMCs or T cells enriched from blood (not recorded which). Source of these receptors: a woman aged 55-69 years in a cohort exposed to, infected with or recovered from COVID-19 (not recorded which).

The rearrangement joins TRBV19 to TRBJ1-5, with D uncertain. CDR1 is LNHDA, CDR2 SQIVND, per germline (reference sequence). The CDR3 totals 14 residues. Deletions cut 6 bases from V and 4 bases from J, with 13 bases between. The CDR3 reads CASSRIGGNQPQHF. Here the CDR3 DNA reads TGTGCCAGTAGCCGCATTGGAGGTAATCAGCCCCAGCATTTT. Supplemented by reference TRBV19 and TRBJ1-5, the full variable domain reads DGGITQSPKYLFRKEGQNVTLSCEQNLNHDAMYWYRQDPGQGLRLIYYSQIVNDFQKGDIAEGYSVSREKKESFPLTVTSAQKNPTAFYLCASSRIGGNQPQHFGDGTRLSIL.

CDR3 region: CASSLAVNSYEQYF. The CDR3 DNA sequence: TGTGCCAGCAGCTTAGCGGTCAACTCCTACGAGCAGTACTTC. The V gene is TRBV11-2, the J gene TRBJ2-7, with D uncertain. This CDR3 is 14 amino acids long. CDR1 and CDR2 (germline): SGHAT, FQNNGV. Trimming stripped 1 base from V and 0 bases from J, with 7 bases between.

The V and J genes are TRBV11-2 and TRBJ2-3; D gene ambiguous. The CDR3 extends over 13 amino acids. Deletions cut 6 bases from V and 4 bases from J, with 11 bases between. Per germline, CDR1 SGHAT and CDR2 FQNNGV. The CDR3 DNA is TGTGCCAGCAGTCTCCAAGGAGCAGATACGCAGTATTTT. This codes for CASSLQGADTQYF. The whole variable domain, remainder taken from reference TRBV11-2 and TRBJ2-3, is EAGVAQSPRYKIIEKRQSVAFWCNPISGHATLYWYQQILGQGPKLLIQFQNNGVVDDSQLPKDRFSAERLKGVDSTLKIQPAKLEDSAVYLCASSLQGADTQYFGPGTRLTVL.

V is TRBV29-1 and J is TRBJ2-6; TRBD2 matches at 8 bases. Trimming at V came to 2 bases and at J to 1 base, leaving 10 bases not matched to a gene. CDR3 length equals 18 residues. CDR1 is SQVTM, CDR2 ANQGSEA, per germline. CDR3 in DNA: TGCAGCGTTGAATCATCGGGACTAGGTTCGTCTGGGGCCAACGTCCTGACTTTC. Its translation is CSVESSGLGSSGANVLTF.

The rearrangement links TRBV18 to TRBJ2-3; D is unresolved. The germline V gene has CDR1 KGHSH and CDR2 LQKENI. Deletions cut 3 bases from V and 0 bases from J, with 7 bases between. The CDR3 runs to 14 residues. In DNA form, the CDR3 reads TGTGCCAGCTCACCGACTCCTAGCACAGATACGCAGTATTTT. Its protein product is CASSPTPSTDTQYF.

The chain joins TRBV15 to TRBJ1-2; D may be TRBD1 (5 bases). Germline V gives CDR1 LNHNV, CDR2 YYDKDF (reference sequence). Trimming shortened V by 0 bases and J by 4 bases, and 15 bases separated the two germline ends. The CDR3 consists of 16 residues. The CDR3 region is CATSRDIRDWGYGYTF. For the CDR3, the DNA is TGTGCCACCAGCAGAGATATTCGGGACTGGGGCTATGGCTACACCTTC.

This clone was found a few times. The chain employs TRBV7-2 and TRBJ1-2; D might be TRBD1 (5 bases). V lost 5 bases, J lost 1 base, and 17 bases lay in between. The germline V gene has CDR1 SGHTA and CDR2 FQGNSA. The CDR3 is made up of 16 amino acids. CDR3 sequence reads: CASSPRQSKLNYGYTF. The CDR3 DNA reads as TGTGCCAGCAGCCCCCGACAGTCTAAGCTTAACTATGGCTACACCTTC.

The gene calls are TRBV29-1 and TRBJ2-1, with D perhaps matching TRBD2 (6 bases). V lost 3 bases and J 6 bases, leaving 12 bases between the germline ends. This CDR3 comprises 13 residues. Germline CDR1 SQVTM, CDR2 ANQGSEA. The CDR3 nucleotides read TGCAGCGTTGAGGAGGGGAAAGGCAATGAGCAGTTCTTC. Its translation: CSVEEGKGNEQFF.

The chain carries TRBV6-6 and TRBJ1-5; 7 positions agree with TRBD1. The germline V gene has CDR1 MNHNY and CDR2 SVGAGI (reference sequence). After removal of 2 bases from V and 6 bases from J, the junction contained 10 bases not matched to a gene. This CDR3 has 16 amino acids. CDR3 protein: CASSYPTGAGSQPQHF. The CDR3 DNA follows: TGTGCCAGCAGTTACCCAACAGGGGCAGGGAGTCAGCCCCAGCATTTT.

The genes are TRBV24-1 and TRBJ2-3; TRBD2 aligns across 9 bases. Unmatched junction bases numbered 11, after V lost 3 bases and J lost 2 bases. The germline V gene has CDR1 KGHDR and CDR2 SFDVKD. CDR3 size: 18 residues. CDR3: CATSDIRLAGLSTDTQYF. The CDR3 bases are TGTGCCACCAGTGATATCAGGCTAGCGGGACTCTCCACAGATACGCAGTATTTT.

V is TRBV19 and J is TRBJ1-5; D unclear. There are 14 residues in the CDR3. V was pared by 6 bases and J by 4 bases, with 13 bases between. CDR1 and CDR2 (germline): LNHDA, SQIVND (reference sequence). The CDR3 sequence: CASSDGVLNQPQHF. The CDR3 nucleotides are TGTGCCAGTAGCGACGGGGTCCTAAATCAGCCCCAGCATTTT. The full variable domain, in which reference TRBV19 and TRBJ1-5 provide the parts outside the CDR3, is DGGITQSPKYLFRKEGQNVTLSCEQNLNHDAMYWYRQDPGQGLRLIYYSQIVNDFQKGDIAEGYSVSREKKESFPLTVTSAQKNPTAFYLCASSDGVLNQPQHFGDGTRLSIL.

The chain has TRBV11-1 and TRBJ2-1; TRBD1 matches at 8 bases. The CDR3 spans 14 residues. Unmatched junction bases numbered 3, after V lost 4 bases and J lost 4 bases. Per the germline V gene, CDR1 is SGHAT and CDR2 is FQDESV (reference sequence). The CDR3 coding sequence is TGTGCCAGCAGCTCTTGGGACAGGTACAATGAGCAGTTCTTC. The encoded protein is CASSSWDRYNEQFF.

This rearrangement joins TRBV20-1 to TRBJ1-1; D remains ambiguous. V was trimmed by 6 bases and J by 3 bases, leaving 8 bases between them. Germline V gene data show CDR1 as DFQATT and CDR2 as SNEGSKA (reference sequence). The CDR3 totals 11 residues. DNA for the CDR3: TGCAGTGCGGGGAGGGACACTGAAGCTTTCTTT. It specifies CSAGRDTEAFF.

The rearrangement uses TRBV6-2 or TRBV6-3 and TRBJ2-7; 12 positions agree with TRBD2. This CDR3 has 15 residues. J gave up 6 bases and V 0 bases, and 3 bases lay outside the gene matches. The germline CDR1 and CDR2 sequences are MNHEY and SVGEGT. CDR3 sequence (DNA): TGTGCCAGCAGTTACTCTCGACTAGCGGGAGCCGAGCAGTACTTC. This encodes CASSYSRLAGAEQYF.